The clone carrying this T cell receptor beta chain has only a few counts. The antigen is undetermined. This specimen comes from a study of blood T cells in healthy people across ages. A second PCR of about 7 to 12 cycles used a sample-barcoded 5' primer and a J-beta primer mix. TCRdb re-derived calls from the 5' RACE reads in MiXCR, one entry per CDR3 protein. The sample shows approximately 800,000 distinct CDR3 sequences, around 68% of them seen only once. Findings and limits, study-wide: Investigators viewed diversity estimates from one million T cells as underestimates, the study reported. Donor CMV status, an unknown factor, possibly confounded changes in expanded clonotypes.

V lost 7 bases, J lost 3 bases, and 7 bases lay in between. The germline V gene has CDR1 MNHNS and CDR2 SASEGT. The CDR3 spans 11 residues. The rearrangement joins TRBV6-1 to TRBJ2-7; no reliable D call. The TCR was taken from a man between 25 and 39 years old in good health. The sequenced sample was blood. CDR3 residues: CASIQNYEQYF. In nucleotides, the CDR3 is TGTGCCAGCATCCAGAACTACGAGCAGTACTTC.